This T cell receptor beta chain stems from a study of CD8 T cells in Susac syndrome. General observations from the study: TCR sequencing and HLA analysis covered a relatively small number of individuals.

Sequencing of TCR beta covered CD8+ and CD4+ T cells obtained from blood. Negative isolation yielded CD8+ and CD4+ T cells; FACS enriched TEMRA cells. Turning to this clonotype: The antigen is not known.

A quantity of about 0.45 to 1 ug RNA underwent reverse transcription using random hexamers. By means of immunoSEQ multiplex PCR, TCR beta CDR3 spanning 54 Vbeta and 13 Jbeta underwent amplification. Via MiXCR, TCRdb re-called the immunoSEQ multiplex PCR reads, giving one row per CDR3 protein. The sample holds 110,000 to 150,000 distinct CDR3 sequences, nearly 95% seen once. Germline loops: CDR1 DFQATT, CDR2 SNEGSKA (reference sequence). V lost 5 bases and J lost 6; bases outside the gene matches: 10. The CDR3 loop spans 14 amino acids. This chain connects TRBV20-1 to TRBJ1-1; TRBD1 matches 9 bases. The source is a human donor in good health. Sequenced material: CD8+ T cells from PBMCs. The DNA of the CDR3 is TGCAGTGCTCGCTCCACAGGGGGCCAACCTGAAGCTTTCTTT. This encodes CSARSTGGQPEAFF.